This is a list of T cell receptor beta chains from one sample in a study of control samples from healthy donors and cancer patients. Method: immunoSEQ multiplex PCR; TCRdb's copy keeps in-frame clones and lacks some. The table has 150,000 to 200,000 clones, around 94% seen once. The sample taken for sequencing was blood. Source of these receptors: a young woman in good health. The CDR3 runs from the conserved cysteine through the conserved F or W. D genes are given only for firm matches. The size entry is marked missing in some rows and otherwise reads once, few, many or a size class.

TRBJ1-1 NA NA TRBV5-5 CASSLGGYRTEAFF TGTGCCAGCAGCTTGGGAGGGTATCGCACTGAAGCTTTCTTT
TRBJ1-6 NA NA TRBV4-2 CASSQEERVGPLHF TGTGCCAGCAGCCAAGAGGAAAGGGTGGGACCCCTCCACTTT
TRBJ2-7 TRBD1 NA TRBV19 CASSKDRGSTYEQYF TGTGCCAGTAGTAAGGACAGGGGGTCCACCTACGAGCAGTACTTC
TRBJ1-1 TRBD1 NA TRBV3-1/TRBV3-2 CASSLRSTGLFF TGTGCCAGCAGCCTACGATCGACAGGGCTCTTCTTT
TRBJ1-4 TRBD1 NA TRBV5-1 CASSPGQLNEKLFF TGCGCCAGCAGCCCGGGACAGCTTAATGAAAAACTGTTTTTT
TRBJ1-1 NA NA TRBV28 CASSLRTDMNTEAFF TGTGCCAGCAGCCTCAGGACAGACATGAACACTGAAGCTTTCTTT
TRBJ2-7 NA NA TRBV11-2 CASSSDTYEQYF TGTGCCAGCAGCTCGGACACCTACGAGCAGTACTTC
TRBJ1-1 NA NA TRBV27 CASSTGWGEAFF TGTGCCAGCAGTACAGGTTGGGGTGAAGCTTTCTTT
TRBJ1-4 NA NA TRBV27 CASSLSYNEKLFF TGTGCCAGCAGTTTATCCTATAATGAAAAACTGTTTTTT
TRBJ2-7 TRBD2 NA TRBV27 CASSPRGTSVYEQYF TGTGCCAGCAGTCCCAGGGGGACTAGCGTCTACGAGCAGTACTTC
TRBJ1-5 NA NA TRBV19 CASSIGGLLTQPQHF TGTGCCAGTAGTATAGGAGGGTTATTGACCCAGCCCCAGCATTTT
TRBJ2-5 TRBD2 NA TRBV5-5 CASSFLAGEETQYF TGTGCCAGCAGCTTTCTAGCGGGAGAAGAGACCCAGTACTTC
TRBJ1-2 NA NA TRBV21-1 CASSKGIAVNYGYTF TGTGCCAGCAGCAAAGGAATCGCGGTGAACTATGGCTACACCTTC
TRBJ1-2 TRBD1 NA TRBV5-5 CASSPLDRADNSYGYTF TGTGCCAGCAGCCCATTGGACAGGGCGGACAACAGCTATGGCTACACCTTC
TRBJ1-4 NA NA TRBV4-2 CASSQDVGREKLFF TGTGCCAGCAGCCAAGACGTGGGGAGGGAAAAACTGTTTTTT
TRBJ1-1 TRBD1 NA TRBV7-6 CASSFLGQGVINTEAFF TGTGCCAGCAGCTTTCTTGGCCAGGGGGTGATCAACACTGAAGCTTTCTTT
TRBJ2-7 TRBD1 few TRBV27 CASSSGQVQYF TGTGCCAGCAGTTCAGGACAGGTTCAGTACTTC
TRBJ1-5 TRBD1 NA TRBV19 CASSIRDSMNQPQHF TGTGCCAGTAGTATAAGGGACAGTATGAATCAGCCCCAGCATTTT
TRBJ2-5 NA NA TRBV7-2 CASSFRGAQETQYF TGTGCCAGCAGCTTCCGGGGGGCCCAAGAGACCCAGTACTTC
TRBJ2-5 NA NA TRBV29-1 CSVEDWVGRGTETQYF TGCAGCGTTGAAGATTGGGTCGGCAGGGGAACGGAGACCCAGTACTTC
TRBJ1-3 NA NA TRBV7-2 CASSLGQGGTIYF TGTGCCAGCAGCTTAGGGCAGGGTGGCACCATATATTTT
TRBJ2-7 NA NA TRBV6-1 CASSDRRHLYEQYF TGTGCCAGCAGTGATCGTCGACACCTTTACGAGCAGTACTTC
TRBJ1-1 NA NA TRBV6-4 CASSPTPGDTEAFF TGTGCCAGCAGTCCTACCCCAGGGGACACTGAAGCTTTCTTT
TRBJ2-7 NA NA TRBV29-1 CSVEYRGGEPYEQYF TGCAGCGTTGAATATCGGGGAGGCGAACCCTACGAGCAGTACTTC
TRBJ2-6 NA NA TRBV6-2/TRBV6-3 CASSYSIDGGANVLTF TGTGCCAGCAGTTACTCGATCGACGGTGGGGCCAACGTCCTGACTTTC
TRBJ2-7 NA NA TRBV7-2 CASSLAPQVEQYF TGTGCCAGCAGCTTAGCCCCCCAGGTCGAGCAGTACTTC
TRBJ2-7 NA NA TRBV3-1/TRBV3-2 CASSQDGAVLSYEQYF TGTGCCAGCAGCCAAGATGGGGCGGTGCTCTCCTACGAGCAGTACTTC
TRBJ1-2 TRBD1 few TRBV6-2/TRBV6-3 CASSYSKTGGDGYTF TGTGCCAGCAGTTACTCCAAGACAGGGGGCGATGGCTACACCTTC
TRBJ1-1 NA NA TRBV18 CASSPPRTGPNTEAFF TGTGCCAGCTCACCCCCCCGAACAGGGCCGAACACTGAAGCTTTCTTT
TRBJ1-2 NA NA TRBV18 CASSPANYGYTF TGTGCCAGCTCACCAGCTAACTATGGCTACACCTTC
TRBJ1-1 NA NA TRBV3-1/TRBV3-2 CASSHIGYTEAFF TGTGCCAGCAGCCACATCGGCTACACTGAAGCTTTCTTT
TRBJ1-5 NA NA TRBV10-2 CASSDSYLNQPQHF TGCGCCAGCAGTGACAGCTACCTAAATCAGCCCCAGCATTTT
TRBJ2-3 NA NA TRBV28 CASGRTYRTDTQYF TGTGCCAGCGGCCGGACATATCGCACAGATACGCAGTATTTT
TRBJ2-2 NA once TRBV5-1 CASSLQRFANTGELFF TGCGCCAGCAGCTTGCAACGGTTCGCGAACACCGGGGAGCTGTTTTTT
TRBJ2-2 NA NA TRBV7-9 CASSLPWGTGRSGELFF TGTGCCAGCAGCTTACCGTGGGGTACAGGGAGATCCGGGGAGCTGTTTTTT
TRBJ1-3 NA NA TRBV6-5 CASTLKGRGNTIYF TGTGCCAGCACCCTAAAGGGCAGAGGAAACACCATATATTTT
TRBJ2-3 TRBD2 once TRBV6-1 CASSDLGGQITDTQYF TGTGCCAGCAGTGATTTGGGAGGGCAGATCACAGATACGCAGTATTTT
TRBJ2-1 NA NA TRBV4-1 CASSQRNEQFF TGCGCCAGCAGCCAACGCAATGAGCAGTTCTTC
TRBJ1-2 NA NA TRBV6-5 CASSYSNRAGGYTF TGTGCCAGCAGTTACTCGAATCGCGCAGGTGGCTACACCTTC
TRBJ2-7 NA NA TRBV7-8 CASSLVARGYEQYF TGTGCCAGCAGCTTAGTGGCCAGGGGCTACGAGCAGTACTTC
TRBJ1-1 NA NA TRBV9 CASRQSPSGEAFF TGTGCCAGCAGACAATCCCCATCGGGGGAAGCTTTCTTT
TRBJ2-3 TRBD1 NA TRBV24-1 CATSDGVQGANTQYF TGTGCCACCAGTGACGGTGTACAGGGGGCAAATACGCAGTATTTT
TRBJ2-2 NA once TRBV9 CASSVEGEGPLHTGELFF TGTGCCAGCAGCGTAGAAGGGGAAGGCCCCCTCCACACCGGGGAGCTGTTTTTT
TRBJ2-7 TRBD1 few TRBV11-2 CASSSSRDRPSYEQYF TGTGCCAGCAGCTCAAGCCGGGACAGACCATCCTACGAGCAGTACTTC
TRBJ1-5 NA NA TRBV7-9 CASSSGGSLQPQHF TGTGCCAGCAGCTCGGGGGGAAGCCTTCAGCCCCAGCATTTT
TRBJ2-7 TRBD1 few TRBV29-1 CSVLLRDRQYF TGCAGCGTTCTTCTCCGGGACAGACAGTACTTC
TRBJ1-4 NA NA TRBV29-1 CSVYSLGGEKLFF TGCAGCGTTTACAGTCTGGGGGGTGAAAAACTGTTTTTT
TRBJ1-5 NA NA TRBV5-1 CASSFSGDMNQPQHF TGCGCCAGCAGCTTCTCCGGGGACATGAATCAGCCCCAGCATTTT
TRBJ1-1 TRBD1 NA TRBV12-3/TRBV12-4 CASSWTGGTEAFF TGTGCCAGCAGCTGGACAGGGGGCACTGAAGCTTTCTTT
TRBJ1-2 NA NA TRBV4-2 CASSLPMVGGYTF TGTGCCAGCAGCCTCCCCATGGTGGGAGGCTACACCTTC
TRBJ2-2 NA NA TRBV18 CASSQQTGGELFF TGTGCCAGCTCACAACAGACAGGCGGGGAGCTGTTTTTT
TRBJ2-4 TRBD1 NA TRBV28 CASSPVWGGTGVLLGKNIQYF TGTGCCAGCAGTCCGGTTTGGGGCGGGACAGGGGTCCTACTGGGCAAAAACATTCAGTACTTC
TRBJ1-1 NA NA TRBV11-2 CASSRGRQNTEAFF TGTGCCAGCAGCCGGGGACGGCAGAACACTGAAGCTTTCTTT